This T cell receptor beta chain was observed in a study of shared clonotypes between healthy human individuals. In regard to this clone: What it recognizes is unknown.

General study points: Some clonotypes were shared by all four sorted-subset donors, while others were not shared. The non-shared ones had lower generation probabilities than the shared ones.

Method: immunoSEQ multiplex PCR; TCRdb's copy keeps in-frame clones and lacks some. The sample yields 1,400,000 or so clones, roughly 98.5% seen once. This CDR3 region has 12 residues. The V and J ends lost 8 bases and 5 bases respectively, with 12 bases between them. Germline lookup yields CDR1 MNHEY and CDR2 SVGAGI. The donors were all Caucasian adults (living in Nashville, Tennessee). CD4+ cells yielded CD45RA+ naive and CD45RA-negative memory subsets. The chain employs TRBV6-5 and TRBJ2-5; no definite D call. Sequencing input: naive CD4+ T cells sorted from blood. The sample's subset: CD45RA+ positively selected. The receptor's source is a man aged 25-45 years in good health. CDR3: CASGRGAETQYF. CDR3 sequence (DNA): TGTGCCAGCGGGCGCGGTGCGGAGACCCAGTACTTC.